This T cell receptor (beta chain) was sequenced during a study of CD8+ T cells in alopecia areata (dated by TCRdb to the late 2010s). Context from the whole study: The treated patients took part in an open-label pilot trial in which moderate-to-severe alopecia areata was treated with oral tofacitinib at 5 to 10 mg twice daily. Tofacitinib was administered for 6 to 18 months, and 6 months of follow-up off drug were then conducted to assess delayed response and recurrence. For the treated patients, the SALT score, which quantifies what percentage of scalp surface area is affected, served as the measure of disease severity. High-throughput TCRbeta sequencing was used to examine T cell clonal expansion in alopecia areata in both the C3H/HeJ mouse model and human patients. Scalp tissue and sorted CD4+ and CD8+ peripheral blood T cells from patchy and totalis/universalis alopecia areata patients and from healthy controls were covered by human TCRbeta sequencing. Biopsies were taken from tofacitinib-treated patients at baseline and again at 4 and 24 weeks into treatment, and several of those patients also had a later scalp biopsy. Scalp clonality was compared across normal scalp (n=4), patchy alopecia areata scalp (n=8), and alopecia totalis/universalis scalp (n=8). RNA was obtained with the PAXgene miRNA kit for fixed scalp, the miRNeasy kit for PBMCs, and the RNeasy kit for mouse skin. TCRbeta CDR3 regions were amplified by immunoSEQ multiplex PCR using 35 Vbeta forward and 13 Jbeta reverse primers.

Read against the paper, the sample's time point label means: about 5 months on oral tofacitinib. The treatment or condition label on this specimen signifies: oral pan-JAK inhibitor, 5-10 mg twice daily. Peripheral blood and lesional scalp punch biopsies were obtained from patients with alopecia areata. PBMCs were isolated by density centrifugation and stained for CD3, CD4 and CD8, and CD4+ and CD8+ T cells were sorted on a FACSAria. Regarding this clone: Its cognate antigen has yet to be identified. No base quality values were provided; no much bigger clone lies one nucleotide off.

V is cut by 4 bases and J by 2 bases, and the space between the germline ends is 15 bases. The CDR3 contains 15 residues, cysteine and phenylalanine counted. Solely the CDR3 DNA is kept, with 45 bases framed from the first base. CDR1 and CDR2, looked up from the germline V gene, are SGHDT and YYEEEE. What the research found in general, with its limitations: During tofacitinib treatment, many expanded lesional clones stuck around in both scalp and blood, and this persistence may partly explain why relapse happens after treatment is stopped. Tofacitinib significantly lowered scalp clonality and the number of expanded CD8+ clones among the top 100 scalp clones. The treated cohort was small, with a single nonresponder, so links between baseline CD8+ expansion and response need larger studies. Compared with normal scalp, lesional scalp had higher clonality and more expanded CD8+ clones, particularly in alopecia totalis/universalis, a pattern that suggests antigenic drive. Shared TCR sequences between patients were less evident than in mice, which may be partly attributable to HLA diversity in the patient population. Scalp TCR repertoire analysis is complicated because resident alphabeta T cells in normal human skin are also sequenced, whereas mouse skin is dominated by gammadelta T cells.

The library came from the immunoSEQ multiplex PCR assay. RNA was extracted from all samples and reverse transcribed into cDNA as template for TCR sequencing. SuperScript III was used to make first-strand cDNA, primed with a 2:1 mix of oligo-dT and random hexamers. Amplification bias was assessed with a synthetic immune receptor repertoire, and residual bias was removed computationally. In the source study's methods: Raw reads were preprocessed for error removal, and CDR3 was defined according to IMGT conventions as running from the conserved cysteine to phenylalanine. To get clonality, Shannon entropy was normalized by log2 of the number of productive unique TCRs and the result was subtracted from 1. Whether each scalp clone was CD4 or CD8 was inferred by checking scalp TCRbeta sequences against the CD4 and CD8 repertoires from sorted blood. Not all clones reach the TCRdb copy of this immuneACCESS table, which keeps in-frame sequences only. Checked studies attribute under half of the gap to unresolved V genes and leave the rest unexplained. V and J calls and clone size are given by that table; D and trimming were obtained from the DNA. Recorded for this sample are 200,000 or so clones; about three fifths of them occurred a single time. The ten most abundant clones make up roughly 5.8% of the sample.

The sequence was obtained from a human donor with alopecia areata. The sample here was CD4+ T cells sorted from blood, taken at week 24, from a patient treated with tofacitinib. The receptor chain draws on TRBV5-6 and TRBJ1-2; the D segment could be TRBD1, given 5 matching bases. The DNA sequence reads TGTGCCAGCAGCCCTCGGGGAAGGGGAAACTATGGCTACACCTTC. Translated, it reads CASSPRGRGNYGYTF.